Listed below are T cell receptor beta chains from one sample, sequenced in a study of glioma-infiltrating T cells. TCRdb reprocessed the multiplex PCR reads with MiXCR, giving one entry per CDR3 protein. The profile shows roughly 190,000 distinct CDR3 sequences, around 32% of them singletons. Sequenced: glioma tissue, nonneoplastic brain tissue, or PBMCs (not recorded which). The receptor source for this set is a human donor with low-grade glioma or glioblastoma, undergoing nonglioma brain surgery, or in good health (not recorded which). Each CDR3 is given with its conserved first and last residue. Each record gives: CDR3 protein, CDR3 DNA, V gene, clone size, D gene, J gene. A D gene is named only where the DNA matches it firmly. The size entry is marked missing in some rows and otherwise reads once, few, many or a size class.

CDR3aa: CASPRAGRYNEQFF
CDR3nt: TGTGCCAGTCCCCGGGCAGGGAGGTACAATGAGCAGTTCTTC
v_gene: TRBV6-1
abundance: .
d_gene: .
j_gene: TRBJ2-1

CDR3aa: CASSPPWGNTEAFF
CDR3nt: TGTGCCAGCAGTCCTCCCTGGGGCAACACTGAAGCTTTCTTT
v_gene: TRBV28
abundance: many
d_gene: .
j_gene: TRBJ1-1

CDR3aa: CASSPPQGSYNEQFF
CDR3nt: TGTGCCAGCTCACCACCCCAGGGGAGCTACAATGAGCAGTTCTTC
v_gene: TRBV18
abundance: .
d_gene: .
j_gene: TRBJ2-1

CDR3aa: CASSYTTGATADTQYF
CDR3nt: TGTGCCAGCAGTTACACTACGGGAGCAACGGCAGATACGCAGTATTTT
v_gene: TRBV6-6
abundance: many
d_gene: .
j_gene: TRBJ2-3

CDR3aa: CATSRDGEAGAPNEQFF
CDR3nt: TGTGCCACCAGCAGAGATGGGGAGGCGGGAGCTCCAAATGAGCAGTTCTTC
v_gene: TRBV15
abundance: .
d_gene: TRBD2
j_gene: TRBJ2-1

CDR3aa: CASSPFGEGANTGELFF
CDR3nt: TGTGCCAGCAGTCCCTTCGGAGAGGGGGCAAACACCGGGGAGCTGTTTTTT
v_gene: TRBV6-1
abundance: many
d_gene: TRBD1
j_gene: TRBJ2-2

CDR3aa: CASSPGRDARGTQYF
CDR3nt: TGTGCCAGCAGCCCCGGGAGAGACGCGAGGGGGACCCAGTACTTC
v_gene: TRBV5-6
abundance: .
d_gene: .
j_gene: TRBJ2-5

CDR3aa: CSARVLLGQGALDYGYTF
CDR3nt: TGCAGTGCTAGAGTATTATTGGGACAGGGGGCGCTCGACTATGGCTACACCTTC
v_gene: TRBV20-1
abundance: many
d_gene: TRBD1
j_gene: TRBJ1-2

CDR3aa: CASSLGTEASGNTIYF
CDR3nt: TGCGCCAGCAGCTTGGGGACAGAGGCAAGTGGAAACACCATATATTTT
v_gene: TRBV5-1
abundance: .
d_gene: .
j_gene: TRBJ1-3

CDR3aa: CASTVDRGTVSGANVLTF
CDR3nt: TGTGCCAGTACCGTAGACAGGGGGACAGTCTCTGGGGCCAACGTCCTGACTTTC
v_gene: TRBV19
abundance: .
d_gene: TRBD1
j_gene: TRBJ2-6

CDR3aa: CASSTRPGHVSTDTQYF
CDR3nt: TGTGCCAGCAGTACCCGACCTGGACATGTTAGCACAGATACGCAGTATTTT
v_gene: TRBV27
abundance: .
d_gene: .
j_gene: TRBJ2-3

CDR3aa: CASSPGLAGGPITDTQYF
CDR3nt: TGCGCCAGCAGCCCGGGACTAGCGGGAGGGCCGATCACAGATACGCAGTATTTT
v_gene: TRBV5-1
abundance: .
d_gene: TRBD2
j_gene: TRBJ2-3

CDR3aa: CSVELPGQRIPYNQPQHF
CDR3nt: TGCAGCGTTGAACTCCCGGGACAACGAATTCCCTACAATCAGCCCCAGCATTTT
v_gene: TRBV29-1
abundance: .
d_gene: .
j_gene: TRBJ1-5

CDR3aa: CASSLVRDSNEKLFF
CDR3nt: TGTGCCAGCAGCTTAGTACGGGACAGCAATGAAAAACTGTTTTTT
v_gene: TRBV7-9
abundance: .
d_gene: TRBD1
j_gene: TRBJ1-4

CDR3aa: CASSIGANYGYTF
CDR3nt: TGTGCCAGCAGCATCGGGGCTAACTATGGCTACACCTTC
v_gene: TRBV12-3/TRBV12-4
abundance: many
d_gene: .
j_gene: TRBJ1-2

CDR3aa: CASSQTGLNEQFF
CDR3nt: TGCGCCAGCAGCCAAACGGGGCTCAATGAGCAGTTCTTC
v_gene: TRBV4-1
abundance: many
d_gene: .
j_gene: TRBJ2-1

CDR3aa: CASSRSTGVGVSNEKLFF
CDR3nt: TGTGCCAGCAGTCGATCGACAGGGGTTGGGGTGTCTAATGAAAAACTGTTTTTT
v_gene: TRBV4-2
abundance: .
d_gene: TRBD1
j_gene: TRBJ1-4

CDR3aa: CASTYFHNRVYNTEAFF
CDR3nt: TGTGCCAGCACATACTTCCACAACAGGGTATATAACACTGAAGCTTTCTTT
v_gene: TRBV2
abundance: .
d_gene: .
j_gene: TRBJ1-1

CDR3aa: CASSLSTSGSMVEQYF
CDR3nt: TGTGCCAGCAGTTTATCAACTAGCGGGAGTATGGTCGAGCAGTACTTC
v_gene: TRBV27
abundance: many
d_gene: TRBD2
j_gene: TRBJ2-7

CDR3aa: CANGQGLNQPQHF
CDR3nt: TGTGCCAACGGACAGGGACTCAATCAGCCCCAGCATTTT
v_gene: TRBV10-3
abundance: .
d_gene: TRBD1
j_gene: TRBJ1-5

CDR3aa: CASSQPGPTQETQYF
CDR3nt: TGTGCCAGCAGTCAACCGGGACCGACTCAAGAGACCCAGTACTTC
v_gene: TRBV28
abundance: many
d_gene: .
j_gene: TRBJ2-5

CDR3aa: CASSEQRRYAKNIQYF
CDR3nt: TGTGCCAGCAGTGAACAGAGACGCTACGCCAAAAACATTCAGTACTTC
v_gene: TRBV6-1
abundance: many
d_gene: .
j_gene: TRBJ2-4

CDR3aa: CASSLEASYEQYF
CDR3nt: TGTGCCAGCAGCTTGGAAGCATCCTACGAGCAGTACTTC
v_gene: TRBV5-6
abundance: .
d_gene: .
j_gene: TRBJ2-7

CDR3aa: CASSLRIAGAGTQYF
CDR3nt: TGTGCCAGCAGCTTGAGAATAGCGGGAGCAGGGACCCAGTACTTC
v_gene: TRBV5-5
abundance: .
d_gene: TRBD2
j_gene: TRBJ2-5

CDR3aa: CASGFNRVNYGYTF
CDR3nt: TGTGCCAGCGGTTTCAACAGGGTTAACTATGGCTACACCTTC
v_gene: TRBV27
abundance: .
d_gene: .
j_gene: TRBJ1-2

CDR3aa: CASKEPRLALNEQFF
CDR3nt: TGTGCCAGCAAGGAACCGAGACTAGCCCTGAATGAGCAGTTCTTC
v_gene: TRBV7-8
abundance: many
d_gene: TRBD2
j_gene: TRBJ2-1

CDR3aa: CASNTPGQVISGLSNEQFF
CDR3nt: TGTGCCAGTAATACCCCGGGACAAGTTATTTCCGGACTTAGCAATGAGCAGTTCTTC
v_gene: TRBV19
abundance: .
d_gene: .
j_gene: TRBJ2-1

CDR3aa: CSLNPGSSYEQYF
CDR3nt: TGCAGTCTGAACCCAGGCAGCTCCTACGAGCAGTACTTC
v_gene: TRBV20-1
abundance: many
d_gene: .
j_gene: TRBJ2-7

CDR3aa: CASSPSSGRMEETQYF
CDR3nt: TGTGCCAGCAGTCCAAGCAGCGGGAGAATGGAAGAGACCCAGTACTTC
v_gene: TRBV28
abundance: many
d_gene: TRBD2
j_gene: TRBJ2-5

CDR3aa: CASSLVQQYQETQYF
CDR3nt: TGTGCCAGCAGCTTAGTACAGCAGTACCAAGAGACCCAGTACTTC
v_gene: TRBV7-8
abundance: many
d_gene: .
j_gene: TRBJ2-5

CDR3aa: CASSSSQGAYEQYF
CDR3nt: TGTGCCAGCAGCTCGAGCCAGGGGGCCTACGAGCAGTACTTC
v_gene: TRBV7-2
abundance: many
d_gene: TRBD1
j_gene: TRBJ2-7

CDR3aa: CASSPLGGHQYF
CDR3nt: TGTGCCAGCAGCCCACTAGGAGGACACCAGTACTTC
v_gene: TRBV13
abundance: .
d_gene: .
j_gene: TRBJ2-7

CDR3aa: CASSLVEGSQPQHF
CDR3nt: TGTGCCAGCAGTTTAGTGGAGGGCTCCCAGCCCCAGCATTTT
v_gene: TRBV12-3/TRBV12-4
abundance: many
d_gene: .
j_gene: TRBJ1-5

CDR3aa: CASSQAGRGNIQYF
CDR3nt: TGTGCCAGCAGCCAAGCGGGACGGGGGAACATTCAGTACTTC
v_gene: TRBV14
abundance: few
d_gene: .
j_gene: TRBJ2-4

CDR3aa: CASGLLDTQYF
CDR3nt: TGTGCCAGCGGATTATTGGATACGCAGTATTTT
v_gene: TRBV27
abundance: many
d_gene: .
j_gene: TRBJ2-3

CDR3aa: CASSIEWGPTAQPQHF
CDR3nt: TGTGCCAGTAGTATTGAGTGGGGACCGACGGCCCAGCCCCAGCATTTT
v_gene: TRBV19
abundance: few
d_gene: .
j_gene: TRBJ1-5

CDR3aa: CASSLYSNEQFF
CDR3nt: TGTGCCAGCAGCTTGTACTCGAATGAGCAGTTCTTC
v_gene: TRBV5-4
abundance: .
d_gene: .
j_gene: TRBJ2-1

CDR3aa: CASSLQGLAHNEQFF
CDR3nt: TGTGCCAGCAGCTTACAGGGGTTAGCCCACAATGAGCAGTTCTTC
v_gene: TRBV11-2
abundance: few
d_gene: .
j_gene: TRBJ2-1

CDR3aa: CASSSRQGGGNQPQHF
CDR3nt: TGTGCCAGCAGTTCCCGACAGGGGGGGGGCAATCAGCCCCAGCATTTT
v_gene: TRBV27
abundance: many
d_gene: TRBD1
j_gene: TRBJ1-5

CDR3aa: CASSPGFLGEKLFF
CDR3nt: TGTGCCAGCAGCCCAGGGTTCTTGGGTGAAAAACTGTTTTTT
v_gene: TRBV28
abundance: many
d_gene: .
j_gene: TRBJ1-4

CDR3aa: CAGSYTETQYF
CDR3nt: TGTGCCGGCAGTTACACGGAGACCCAGTACTTC
v_gene: TRBV12-3/TRBV12-4
abundance: once
d_gene: .
j_gene: TRBJ2-5

CDR3aa: CAISSRGTGSGYEQYF
CDR3nt: TGTGCCATCAGCTCCCGCGGGACAGGGTCTGGGTACGAGCAGTACTTC
v_gene: TRBV10-3
abundance: .
d_gene: TRBD1
j_gene: TRBJ2-7

CDR3aa: CASSARGRDGYTF
CDR3nt: TGTGCCAGCAGCGCCAGGGGAAGGGATGGCTACACCTTC
v_gene: TRBV9
abundance: many
d_gene: .
j_gene: TRBJ1-2